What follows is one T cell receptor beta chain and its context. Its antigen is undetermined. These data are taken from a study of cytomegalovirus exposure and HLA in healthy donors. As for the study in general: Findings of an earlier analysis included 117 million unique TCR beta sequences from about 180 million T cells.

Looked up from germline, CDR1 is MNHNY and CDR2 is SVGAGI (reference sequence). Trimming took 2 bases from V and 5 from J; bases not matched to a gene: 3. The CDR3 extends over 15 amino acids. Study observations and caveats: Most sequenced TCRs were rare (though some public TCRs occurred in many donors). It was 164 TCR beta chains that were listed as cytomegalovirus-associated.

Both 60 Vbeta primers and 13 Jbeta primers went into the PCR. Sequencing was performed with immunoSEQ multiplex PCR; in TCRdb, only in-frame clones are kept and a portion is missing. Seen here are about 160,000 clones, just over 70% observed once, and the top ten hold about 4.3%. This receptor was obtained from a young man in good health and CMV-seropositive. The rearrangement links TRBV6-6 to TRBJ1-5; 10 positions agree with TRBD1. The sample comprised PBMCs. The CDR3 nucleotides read TGTGCCAGCAGTTACGGGGGGACAGGGGATCAGCCCCAGCATTTT. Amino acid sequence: CASSYGGTGDQPQHF.